This entry is about one T cell receptor (beta chain). In the authors' workflow: Amplification from reference gene primers served as the basis for estimated nucleated cell counts. Assay used: immunoSEQ multiplex PCR; TCRdb lists only in-frame clones, some missing. For V, J and clone size, that table is used; D and trimming come from the DNA. The table shows more than 95,000 clones, with roughly 80% occurring only once. The source of the sample is a study of blood T cell repertoires in COVID-19. Across the whole study: Acute and convalescent COVID-19 specimens originated in the United States, Italy and Spain. PBMCs, B-cell-depleted T cells, or T cells provided the cDNA or gDNA that made up the material.

Per germline, CDR1 MDHEN and CDR2 SYDVKM. The V end was cut by 9 bases, the J end by 1 base, with 12 bases between. The CDR3 spans 13 residues. This chain connects TRBV28 to TRBJ1-2; D unresolved. The source of this sequence is a woman older than 75 with acute or convalescent COVID-19. What was sequenced was peripheral blood. This chain's CDR3 is CASQRRGNYGYTF. CDR3 coding DNA: TGTGCCAGTCAGCGAAGAGGTAACTATGGCTACACCTTC.